Described below is a single TCR beta chain sequence and its context. The data were obtained in a study of blood T cell repertoires in COVID-19. The wider study: Material from acute and convalescent COVID-19 was sourced from the United States, Italy and Spain.

Method: immunoSEQ multiplex PCR; TCRdb's copy keeps in-frame clones and lacks some. This table holds 300,000 to 500,000 clones, over 75% found once. CDR1 and CDR2 from the germline V gene are LNHDA and SQIVND (reference sequence). The CDR3 contains 11 residues. V lost 5 bases to trimming and J lost 5 bases, with 6 bases between them. Adults between roughly 18 and 90 years of age took part from approximately 24 US areas. Clinical history as reported by participants underpinned cohort assignment. The sequenced material came from PBMCs or T cells enriched from blood (not recorded which). This TCR derives from a middle-aged woman with acute COVID-19. This chain links TRBV19 with TRBJ1-1; D is undetermined. DNA of the CDR3: TGTGCCAGTAGTCTCCGTACTGAAGCTTTCTTT. Translated: CASSLRTEAFF. Full variable domain (remainder filled in from reference TRBV19 and TRBJ1-1): DGGITQSPKYLFRKEGQNVTLSCEQNLNHDAMYWYRQDPGQGLRLIYYSQIVNDFQKGDIAEGYSVSREKKESFPLTVTSAQKNPTAFYLCASSLRTEAFFGQGTRLTVV.